Listed below are T cell receptor beta chains from one sample, sequenced in a study of cytomegalovirus exposure and HLA in healthy donors. Sequencing used immunoSEQ multiplex PCR; TCRdb keeps in-frame clones, though not all of them. This table holds around 100,000 clones, around 75% found once. The sequenced sample was PBMCs. The origin of the receptors is a woman aged 25 to 39 in good health and CMV-seronegative. The CDR3 runs from the conserved cysteine through the conserved F or W. D genes are given only for firm matches. Clone size, where shown, is once, few, many, or a class for clones that have expanded.

v_gene	d_gene	abundance	j_gene	CDR3aa	CDR3nt
TRBV6-1	-	-	TRBJ2-7	CASSGASYEQYF	TGTGCCAGCAGTGGGGCCTCGTACGAGCAGTACTTC
TRBV30	TRBD1	-	TRBJ2-2	CAWSVRGQGRFGELFF	TGTGCCTGGAGTGTACGCGGACAGGGGAGATTTGGGGAGCTGTTTTTT
TRBV27	TRBD2	-	TRBJ2-2	CASSTGTSGRPTGELFF	TGTGCCAGCAGTACTGGGACTAGCGGGAGACCTACCGGGGAGCTGTTTTTT
TRBV7-9	-	-	TRBJ1-6	CASSSDSYGSPLHF	TGTGCCAGCAGCTCGGACTCCTACGGTTCACCCCTCCACTTT
TRBV5-1	-	-	TRBJ1-2	CASRRTDNGYTF	TGCGCCAGCCGACGGACAGACAATGGCTACACCTTC
TRBV6-4	-	once	TRBJ1-4	CASRGWLTRWNEKLFF	TGTGCCAGCCGCGGATGGCTGACCCGGTGGAATGAAAAACTGTTTTTT
TRBV19	-	few	TRBJ1-1	CASSIGGSLNTEAFF	TGTGCCAGTAGTATAGGAGGCAGCCTGAACACTGAAGCTTTCTTT
TRBV30	TRBD1	-	TRBJ1-6	CAWSAPDRDNSPLHF	TGTGCCTGGAGTGCCCCGGACAGGGATAATTCACCCCTCCACTTT
TRBV5-1	-	-	TRBJ1-2	CASSLGGGSKKWNYGYTF	TGCGCCAGCAGCTTGGGAGGTGGGTCCAAGAAATGGAACTATGGCTACACCTTC
TRBV11-3	TRBD2	-	TRBJ2-1	CASSLDTSGIYSYNEQFF	TGTGCCAGCAGCTTAGATACTAGCGGGATTTACTCCTACAATGAGCAGTTCTTC
TRBV7-9	-	-	TRBJ1-1	CASSFGRNTEAFF	TGTGCCAGCAGCTTTGGGAGGAACACTGAAGCTTTCTTT
TRBV2	-	-	TRBJ1-5	CASSDRMVNQPQHF	TGTGCCAGCAGTGACAGGATGGTCAATCAGCCCCAGCATTTT
TRBV5-1	TRBD1	few	TRBJ2-1	CASSRLGQGAINEQFF	TGCGCCAGCAGCCGTCTTGGACAGGGGGCGATCAATGAGCAGTTCTTC
TRBV5-1	TRBD1	-	TRBJ1-4	CASSFRGQGAEKLFF	TGCGCCAGCAGCTTTAGAGGACAGGGGGCTGAAAAACTGTTTTTT
TRBV7-9	TRBD1	-	TRBJ2-7	CASSWGQGRDEQYF	TGTGCCAGCAGCTGGGGACAGGGGCGCGACGAGCAGTACTTC
TRBV29-1	-	once	TRBJ1-1	CTSEGGDNTEAFF	TGCACCTCCGAGGGGGGGGATAACACTGAAGCTTTCTTT
TRBV5-1	-	few	TRBJ2-1	CASSPGDRWKFGFF	TGCGCCAGCAGCCCTGGAGATCGTTGGAAATTTGGGTTCTTC
TRBV7-9	TRBD2	-	TRBJ2-7	CASKPSGSDEQYF	TGTGCCAGTAAGCCCAGCGGGAGCGACGAGCAGTACTTC
TRBV6-5	-	-	TRBJ1-1	CASSRDRRKAFF	TGTGCCAGCAGTCGAGACAGGAGGAAAGCTTTCTTT
TRBV30	-	once	TRBJ1-5	CAWSEGVGNQPQHF	TGTGCCTGGAGTGAGGGGGTGGGCAATCAGCCCCAGCATTTT
TRBV7-2	TRBD1	-	TRBJ1-2	CASSLVGQGDGYTF	TGTGCCAGCAGCTTAGTGGGACAGGGGGACGGCTACACCTTC
TRBV19	TRBD1	-	TRBJ1-6	CASSPGGTGVLVPPLHF	TGTGCCAGTAGCCCCGGGGGGACAGGGGTATTAGTGCCACCCCTCCACTTT
TRBV2	TRBD1	few	TRBJ1-1	CASLPQQGGTEAFF	TGTGCCAGCCTACCGCAACAGGGGGGTACTGAAGCTTTCTTT
TRBV7-6	-	-	TRBJ1-1	CASSSQLNTEAFF	TGTGCCAGCAGCTCTCAGTTGAACACTGAAGCTTTCTTT
TRBV11-2	-	-	TRBJ2-5	CASSFPSKETQYF	TGTGCCAGCAGCTTCCCGTCTAAAGAGACCCAGTACTTC
TRBV18	-	-	TRBJ1-1	CASSPGEDTEAFF	TGTGCCAGCTCACCTGGGGAGGACACTGAAGCTTTCTTT
TRBV2	-	-	TRBJ1-5	CASSRTADSNQPQHF	TGTGCCAGCAGTAGGACAGCTGATAGCAATCAGCCCCAGCATTTT
TRBV10-1	TRBD1	-	TRBJ2-1	CASSDSGTGSYNEQFF	TGCGCCAGCAGTGATTCCGGGACAGGGTCCTACAATGAGCAGTTCTTC
TRBV7-2	TRBD1	-	TRBJ1-1	CASSPLGQGASEAFF	TGTGCCAGCAGCCCCCTGGGACAGGGGGCGTCTGAAGCTTTCTTT
TRBV30	-	-	TRBJ1-4	CAWTLGGRLFF	TGTGCCTGGACCCTCGGGGGGAGACTGTTTTTT
TRBV5-1	-	-	TRBJ1-1	CASSQIPNTEAFF	TGCGCCAGCAGCCAAATTCCGAACACTGAAGCTTTCTTT
TRBV7-7	TRBD2	-	TRBJ2-2	CASSLRLAVRNTGELFF	TGTGCTAGCAGCTTAAGACTAGCGGTCCGGAACACCGGGGAGCTGTTTTTT
TRBV29-1	-	-	TRBJ1-2	CSVHGGQFYGYTF	TGCAGCGTTCACGGGGGGCAATTTTATGGCTACACCTTC
TRBV19	TRBD1	-	TRBJ2-4	CASSARGAKNIQYF	TGTGCCAGTAGCGCCAGGGGGGCCAAAAACATTCAGTACTTC
TRBV2	-	-	TRBJ1-4	CASTLLGGYEKLFF	TGTGCCAGCACCCTATTGGGGGGATACGAAAAACTGTTTTTT
TRBV7-2	-	few	TRBJ2-3	CASSFRGKVTDTQYF	TGTGCCAGCAGCTTCAGGGGCAAGGTCACAGATACGCAGTATTTT
TRBV7-9	-	-	TRBJ1-1	CASSLFGQEGTEAFF	TGTGCCAGCAGCTTATTCGGCCAGGAAGGCACTGAAGCTTTCTTT
TRBV5-1	TRBD2	-	TRBJ2-2	CASSPPRGLETGELFF	TGCGCCAGCAGCCCCCCTCGGGGACTAGAAACCGGGGAGCTGTTTTTT
TRBV2	-	-	TRBJ2-7	CASHAAPIGEQYF	TGTGCCAGCCATGCGGCCCCAATCGGAGAGCAGTACTTC
TRBV5-1	-	few	TRBJ2-3	CASSLSSTSRSMADTQYF	TGCGCCAGCAGCTTGTCTAGCACTTCGAGATCGATGGCAGATACGCAGTATTTT
TRBV19	-	-	TRBJ1-5	CASSISGFQPQHF	TGTGCCAGTAGTATATCAGGGTTTCAGCCCCAGCATTTT
TRBV30	-	-	TRBJ2-5	CAWGNVAGTQYF	TGTGCCTGGGGTAACGTAGCCGGGACCCAGTACTTC
TRBV2	TRBD1	-	TRBJ1-1	CASMPSDRVTEAFF	TGTGCCAGCATGCCATCGGACAGGGTTACTGAAGCTTTCTTT